These 16 T cell receptor beta chains were sequenced from one sample in a study of shared clonotypes between healthy human individuals. Here immunoSEQ multiplex PCR was the method, and the copy in TCRdb shows in-frame clones only, minus some. This table holds a few million clones, just over 90% found once. The specimen was naive CD4+ T cells sorted from blood. Specified subset: CD45RA+ positively selected. All receptors derive from a man aged 18 to 30 in good health.

The rearrangement links TRBV5-1 to TRBJ2-1, with 10 bases fitting TRBD2. Germline loops: CDR1 SGHRS, CDR2 YFSETQ. This CDR3 contains 16 residues. V gave up 3 bases and J gave up 4 bases; unmatched junction bases: 7. The CDR3 loop reads CASSSSFSGGYNEQFF. As DNA, the CDR3 is TGCGCCAGCAGCTCCTCCTTTAGCGGGGGGTACAATGAGCAGTTCTTC. Full variable domain (remainder filled in from reference TRBV5-1 and TRBJ2-1): KAGVTQTPRYLIKTRGQQVTLSCSPISGHRSVSWYQQTPGQGLQFLFEYFSETQRNKGNFPGRFSGRQFSNSRSEMNVSTLELGDSALYLCASSSSFSGGYNEQFFGPGTRLTVL.

The sample holds one count of this clone. The CDR3 DNA follows: TGTGCCAGCCAGGACTTCCAAGAGACCCAGTACTTC. This codes for CASQDFQETQYF. The V gene is TRBV6-1, the J gene TRBJ2-5; possible D gene TRBD2, 5 bases. The V gene lost 8 bases and the J gene lost 1 base, with 8 bases spanning the gap. Per germline, CDR1 MNHNS and CDR2 SASEGT. This CDR3 has 12 amino acids.

This clone was picked up one time. This chain links TRBV29-1 with TRBJ2-7; D perhaps matches TRBD2 (6 bases). The V and J ends lost 4 bases and 3 bases respectively, with 19 bases between them. The CDR3 totals 15 residues. From germline, CDR1 is SQVTM and CDR2 ANQGSEA. CDR3 residues: CSVALGLHLNYEQYF. The DNA of the CDR3 is TGCAGCGTTGCGTTGGGACTCCACCTTAACTACGAGCAGTACTTC.

The V and J genes are TRBV2 and TRBJ1-2; D gene ambiguous. This CDR3 has 14 amino acids. Germline V gene data show CDR1 as SNHLY and CDR2 as FYNNEI. V dropped 4 bases and J dropped 0 bases, with 9 bases sitting between them. CDR3 loop: CASSVGSTNYGYTF. For the CDR3, the DNA is TGTGCCAGCAGTGTAGGCAGTACTAACTATGGCTACACCTTC.

This chain links TRBV18 with TRBJ2-2; 7 bases are a match to TRBD1. Per the germline V gene, CDR1 is KGHSH and CDR2 is LQKENI. V lost 5 bases and J lost 2; bases outside the gene matches: 5. This CDR3 comprises 15 residues. The CDR3 reads CASSGRTGNTGELFF. The CDR3 DNA reads TGTGCCAGCTCAGGAAGGACAGGAAACACCGGGGAGCTGTTTTTT.

Only one count was recorded for this clone. The chain has TRBV5-1 and TRBJ2-5, with D uncertain. CDR1 and CDR2 from the germline V gene are SGHRS and YFSETQ. The CDR3 has 14 amino acids. Trimming cost V 1 base and J 2 bases, with 9 bases left between them. The CDR3 is CASSLRRVQETQYF. In nucleotides, the CDR3 is TGCGCCAGCAGCTTGCGTCGAGTTCAAGAGACCCAGTACTTC.

This chain connects TRBV6-6 to TRBJ2-7; no definite D call. V was shortened by 6 bases and J by 1 base, with 13 bases between the two germline ends. Germline CDR1 is MNHNY and CDR2 is SVGAGI (reference sequence). The CDR3 contains 14 residues. CDR3 coding DNA: TGTGCCAGCAGACCTGACACGGTTTCCTACGAGCAGTACTTC. It yields the protein CASRPDTVSYEQYF.

The CDR3 DNA follows: TGTGCCAGTAGTATATCCCACAGGTCGGCGGATACGCAGTATTTT. It encodes CASSISHRSADTQYF. The J gene is TRBJ2-3, the V gene TRBV19, with a possible D match to TRBD1 (5 bases). The CDR3 has 15 residues. V dropped 2 bases and J dropped 6 bases, with 15 bases sitting between them. In germline, CDR1 is LNHDA, CDR2 SQIVND (reference sequence).

With regard to this clone: In the same sample, other DNA sequences code for this CDR3. The chain carries TRBV5-6 and TRBJ1-6; 9 bases are a match to TRBD1. Trimming at V came to 3 bases and at J to 9 bases, leaving 4 bases not matched to a gene. CDR3 length: 14 amino acids. Germline CDR1 is SGHDT and CDR2 is YYEEEE. CDR3 loop: CASSSRDRVSPLHF. The CDR3, as DNA: TGTGCCAGCAGCTCCCGGGACAGGGTTTCACCCCTCCACTTT. The complete variable domain, with remaining parts taken from reference TRBV5-6 and TRBJ1-6, reads DAGVTQSPTHLIKTRGQQVTLRCSPKSGHDTVSWYQQALGQGPQFIFQYYEEEERQRGNFPDRFSGHQFPNYSSELNVNALLLGDSALYLCASSSRDRVSPLHFGNGTRLTVT.

V usage is TRBV7-2 and J usage is TRBJ1-4; D is perhaps TRBD1 (6 bases). Trimming pared 4 bases from V and 3 bases from J, leaving 12 bases between. The CDR3 loop spans 15 amino acids. CDR1 and CDR2 (germline): SGHTA, FQGNSA. Here the CDR3 DNA reads TGTGCCAGCAGCTCAAACAGGGTTGCTAATGAAAAACTGTTTTTT. As protein: CASSSNRVANEKLFF.

The chain has TRBV5-1 and TRBJ2-5; 12 positions match TRBD2. Germline CDR1 and CDR2: SGHRS and YFSETQ. V lost 0 bases, J lost 5 bases, and 5 bases stayed unmatched. The CDR3 runs 16 residues. CDR3 sequence reads: CASSLASSGRAETQYF. In DNA, the CDR3 is TGCGCCAGCAGCTTGGCCTCTAGCGGGAGGGCTGAGACCCAGTACTTC.

Regarding this clone: Other DNA sequences in the same sample also yield this CDR3. J is TRBJ2-5 and V is TRBV5-1; D is possibly TRBD2 (6 bases). This CDR3 is built from 13 residues. The V end was cut by 0 bases, the J end by 5 bases, with 8 bases between. The germline V gene has CDR1 SGHRS and CDR2 YFSETQ. CDR3 region: CASSLAREETQYF. The CDR3 DNA reads as TGCGCCAGCAGCTTGGCTCGGGAGGAGACCCAGTACTTC.

The rearrangement links TRBV15 to TRBJ2-5; D gene unclear. V gave up 1 base and J gave up 5 bases, with 14 bases separating them. The CDR3 is 15 residues long. CDR1 LNHNV and CDR2 YYDKDF come from the germline V gene (reference sequence). The CDR3 nucleotides are TGTGCCACCAGCAGAGCCTTCGAAATCGGGGAGACCCAGTACTTC. It is translated as CATSRAFEIGETQYF.

The genes are TRBV18 and TRBJ2-7, with 10 bases aligning to TRBD1. Per the germline V gene, CDR1 is KGHSH and CDR2 is LQKENI. Trimming cost V 5 bases and J 3 bases; bases outside gene matches: 4. This CDR3 region has 14 residues. CDR3 sequence reads: CASSSRDRGYEQYF. The CDR3 DNA reads as TGTGCCAGCTCATCCCGGGACAGGGGCTACGAGCAGTACTTC.

The chain links TRBV10-3 to TRBJ2-5; either TRBD1 or TRBD2 may supply D (5 bases each). CDR1 and CDR2 (germline): ENHRY, SYGVKD. The CDR3 sequence is 13 residues long. Trimming removed 6 bases at V and 5 bases at J, with 13 bases between. CDR3 bases: TGTGCCATCAGCCTCGGGGCCGGGGAGACCCAGTACTTC. Translating gives CAISLGAGETQYF.

The rearrangement joins TRBV28 to TRBJ1-5, with D perhaps matching TRBD1 (5 bases). This CDR3 has 14 amino acids. The V gene lost 6 bases and the J gene lost 6 bases, with 15 bases spanning the gap. Germline lookup yields CDR1 MDHEN and CDR2 SYDVKM. The CDR3 spells CASRPAGGGQPQHF. Written as DNA, the CDR3 is TGTGCCAGCAGGCCGGCCGGGGGGGGTCAGCCCCAGCATTTT.